The clone carrying this T cell receptor (beta chain) was seen only a few times. The antigen is undetermined. These data belong to a study of T cells in Graves' hyperthyroidism and ophthalmopathy. Whole-study results and caveats: The model foresaw ophthalmopathy a median around 6.4 months prior to onset.

The TCR beta CDR3 regions underwent amplification using RNA transcripts as the source. First-round RT-PCR with HTBI primers amplified the TCR CDR3 region. A single record per CDR3 protein comes from TCRdb applying MiXCR to the multiplex PCR reads. The sample holds approximately 400,000 distinct CDR3 sequences, 20% to 25% seen once. The receptor was derived from a man aged 45 to 65 with Graves' hyperthyroidism. The sample was blood.

The CDR3 region is CASRFLSGPGELFF. Written as DNA, the CDR3 is TGTGCCAGCAGATTCCTCTCGGGGCCCGGGGAGCTGTTTTTT. The chain links TRBV12-3 or TRBV12-4 to TRBJ2-2; D may correspond to TRBD1 or TRBD2 (5 bases each). V was trimmed by 6 bases and J by 6 bases, leaving 14 bases between them. The CDR3 is 14 residues long.